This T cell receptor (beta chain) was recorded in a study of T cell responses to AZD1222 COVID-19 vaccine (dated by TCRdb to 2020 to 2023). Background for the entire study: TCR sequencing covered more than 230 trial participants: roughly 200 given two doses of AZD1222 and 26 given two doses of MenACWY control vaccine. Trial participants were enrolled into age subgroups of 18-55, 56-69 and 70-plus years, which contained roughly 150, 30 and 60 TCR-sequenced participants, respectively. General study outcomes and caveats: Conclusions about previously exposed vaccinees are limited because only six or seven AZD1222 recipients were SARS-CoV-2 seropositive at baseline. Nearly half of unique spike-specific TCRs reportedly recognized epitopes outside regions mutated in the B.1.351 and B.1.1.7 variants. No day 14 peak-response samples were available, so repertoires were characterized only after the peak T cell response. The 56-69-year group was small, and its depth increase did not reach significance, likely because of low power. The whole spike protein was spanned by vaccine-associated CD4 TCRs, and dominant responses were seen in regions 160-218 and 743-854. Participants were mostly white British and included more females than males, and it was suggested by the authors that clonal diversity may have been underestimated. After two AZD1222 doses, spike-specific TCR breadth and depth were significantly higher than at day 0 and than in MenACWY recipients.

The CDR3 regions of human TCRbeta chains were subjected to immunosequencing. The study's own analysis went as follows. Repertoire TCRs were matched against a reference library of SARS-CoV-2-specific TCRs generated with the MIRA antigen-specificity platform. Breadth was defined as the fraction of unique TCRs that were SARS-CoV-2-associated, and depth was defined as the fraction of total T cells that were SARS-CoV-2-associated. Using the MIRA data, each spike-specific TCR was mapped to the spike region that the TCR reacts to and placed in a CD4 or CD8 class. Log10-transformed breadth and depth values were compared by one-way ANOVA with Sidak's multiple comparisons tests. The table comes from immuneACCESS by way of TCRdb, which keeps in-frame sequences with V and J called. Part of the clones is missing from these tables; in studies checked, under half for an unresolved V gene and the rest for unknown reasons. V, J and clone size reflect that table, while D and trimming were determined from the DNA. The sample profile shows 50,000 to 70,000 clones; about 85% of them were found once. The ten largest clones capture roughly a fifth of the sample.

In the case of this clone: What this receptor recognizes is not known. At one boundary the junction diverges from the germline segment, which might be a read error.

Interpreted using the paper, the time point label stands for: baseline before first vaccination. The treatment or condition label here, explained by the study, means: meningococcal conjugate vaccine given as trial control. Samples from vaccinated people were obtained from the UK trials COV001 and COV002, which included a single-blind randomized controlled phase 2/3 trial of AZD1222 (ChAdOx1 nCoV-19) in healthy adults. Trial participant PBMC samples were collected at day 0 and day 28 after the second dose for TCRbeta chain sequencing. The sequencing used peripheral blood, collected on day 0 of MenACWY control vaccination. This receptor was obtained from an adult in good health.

The nucleotides read TGTGCCAGCAGCGATTCGGCACCGGGACTGCGGCTGTTC. Translated, this is CASSDSAPGLRLF. This chain joins TRBV2 to TRBJ2-7, and perhaps TRBD2 as D gene, on 6 matching bases. The CDR3 runs 13 residues from the cysteine to the phenylalanine. Only CDR3 DNA is held: 39 bases, read in frame from base 1. Via the germline V gene, CDR1 is SNHLY and CDR2 FYNNEI.